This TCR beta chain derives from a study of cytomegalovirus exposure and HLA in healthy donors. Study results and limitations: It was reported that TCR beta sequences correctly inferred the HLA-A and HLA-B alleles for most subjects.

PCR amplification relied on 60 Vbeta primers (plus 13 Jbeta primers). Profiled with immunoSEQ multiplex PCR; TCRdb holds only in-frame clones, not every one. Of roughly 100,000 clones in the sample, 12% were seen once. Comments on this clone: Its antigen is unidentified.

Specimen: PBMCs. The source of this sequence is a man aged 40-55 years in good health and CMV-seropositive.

The CDR3 DNA reads as TGTGCCAGCTCACCAACAGGGAGCTGGGACACTGAAGCTTTCTTT. Translated, it gives CASSPTGSWDTEAFF. This chain uses TRBV18 with TRBJ1-1; perhaps TRBD1 as D (6 bases). Deletions cut 2 bases from V and 3 bases from J, with 13 bases between. Per the germline V gene, CDR1 is KGHSH and CDR2 is LQKENI. The CDR3 runs 15 residues.